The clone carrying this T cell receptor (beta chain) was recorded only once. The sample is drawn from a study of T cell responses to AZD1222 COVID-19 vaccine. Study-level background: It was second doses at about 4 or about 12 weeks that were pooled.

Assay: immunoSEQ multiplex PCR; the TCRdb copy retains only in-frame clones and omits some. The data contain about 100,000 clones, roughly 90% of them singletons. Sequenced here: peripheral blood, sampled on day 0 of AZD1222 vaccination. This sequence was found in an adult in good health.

CDR3 DNA sequence: TGTGCCAGCAGGGGGGACATGAGTAGCAATCAGCCCCAGCATTTT. Its translation is CASRGDMSSNQPQHF. The chain is built from TRBV2 and TRBJ1-5, with a weak D call TRBD1 (6 bases). V lost 6 bases and J 0 bases, leaving 12 bases between the germline ends. The CDR3 runs 15 residues. Germline V gene data show CDR1 as SNHLY and CDR2 as FYNNEI.